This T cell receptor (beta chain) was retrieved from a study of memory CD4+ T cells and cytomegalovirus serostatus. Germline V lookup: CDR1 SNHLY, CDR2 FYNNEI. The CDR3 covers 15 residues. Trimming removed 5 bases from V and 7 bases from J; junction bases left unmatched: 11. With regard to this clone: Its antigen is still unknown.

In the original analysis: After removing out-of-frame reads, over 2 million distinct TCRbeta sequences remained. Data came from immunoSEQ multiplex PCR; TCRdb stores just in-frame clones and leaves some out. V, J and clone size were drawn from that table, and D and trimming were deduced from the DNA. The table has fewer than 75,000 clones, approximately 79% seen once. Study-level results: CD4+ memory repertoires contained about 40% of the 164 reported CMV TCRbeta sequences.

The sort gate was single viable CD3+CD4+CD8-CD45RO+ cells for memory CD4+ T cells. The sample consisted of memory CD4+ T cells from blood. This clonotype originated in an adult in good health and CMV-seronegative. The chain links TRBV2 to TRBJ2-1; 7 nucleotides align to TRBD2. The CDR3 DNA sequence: TGTGCCAGCAGTCCCGCGGGACTAATCCTGAATGAGCAGTTCTTC. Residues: CASSPAGLILNEQFF.